A selection of T cell receptor beta chains follows, all from one sample in a study of cytomegalovirus exposure and HLA in healthy donors. Here immunoSEQ multiplex PCR was the method, and the copy in TCRdb shows in-frame clones only, minus some. The sample lists approximately 160,000 clones; approximately 85% were seen once. Sequencing was carried out using PBMCs. Source of these receptors: a girl aged 2 to 10 in good health and CMV-seropositive. Both conserved end residues are part of each CDR3. A D gene is named only where the DNA matches it firmly. Not every row has a clone size; where given, it reads once, few, many or a size class.

>TRBJ2-1|TRBV15|-|-
CATSRGENRGGEQFF
TGTGCCACCAGCAGAGGGGAAAACAGGGGAGGTGAGCAGTTCTTC
>TRBJ2-1|TRBV7-9|TRBD2|-
CASSSRTSGRYEQFF
TGTGCCAGCAGCTCAAGGACTAGCGGGAGGTATGAGCAGTTCTTC
>TRBJ2-1|TRBV5-1|-|-
CASSLDPGQYNEQFF
TGCGCCAGCAGCTTGGACCCTGGACAGTACAATGAGCAGTTCTTC
>TRBJ1-5|TRBV28|TRBD1|-
CASSLRDSSLNQPQHF
TGTGCCAGCAGTTTACGGGACAGCTCACTCAATCAGCCCCAGCATTTT
>TRBJ2-3|TRBV6-4|TRBD2|-
CASSVSGTSADTQYF
TGTGCCAGCAGTGTATCCGGGACTAGCGCGGATACGCAGTATTTT
>TRBJ2-6|TRBV30|TRBD1|once
CAWTGQAISQIDVLTF
TGTGCCTGGACGGGACAGGCGATCTCTCAAATCGATGTCCTGACTTTC
>TRBJ2-1|TRBV6-4|TRBD2|few
CASSDSAGGPSEQFF
TGTGCCAGCAGTGACTCAGCGGGAGGGCCCTCTGAGCAGTTCTTC
>TRBJ2-1|TRBV13|TRBD2|few
CASTMLVAGIVSYNEQFF
TGTGCCAGCACTATGTTGGTAGCGGGTATCGTCTCCTACAATGAGCAGTTCTTC
>TRBJ2-1|TRBV5-6|TRBD2|-
CASSTAGGFSYNEQFF
TGTGCCAGCAGCACAGCGGGAGGGTTTTCCTACAATGAGCAGTTCTTC
>TRBJ2-7|TRBV28|-|-
CASNSRTYEQYF
TGTGCCAGCAATTCCCGGACATACGAGCAGTACTTC
>TRBJ2-5|TRBV30|-|-
CARGVQETQYF
TGTGCCCGAGGCGTCCAAGAGACCCAGTACTTC
>TRBJ1-1|TRBV30|-|few
CAWSAGTGAFF
TGTGCCTGGAGTGCCGGGACTGGGGCTTTCTTT
>TRBJ1-2|TRBV10-3|-|once
CAISESGADYGYTF
TGTGCCATCAGTGAGTCAGGGGCGGACTATGGCTACACCTTC
>TRBJ2-3|TRBV10-3|TRBD2|-
CAIAGLAGDADTQYF
TGTGCCATCGCAGGACTAGCGGGAGATGCAGATACGCAGTATTTT
>TRBJ1-2|TRBV6-6|-|-
CASTRGGGYTF
TGTGCCAGCACCCGGGGGGGTGGCTACACCTTC
>TRBJ1-1|TRBV5-1|TRBD1|-
CASSLGQGAEAFF
TGCGCCAGCAGCTTGGGGCAGGGGGCTGAAGCTTTCTTT
>TRBJ2-1|TRBV9|-|-
CASSVDSGRSYNEQFF
TGTGCCAGCAGCGTAGATAGCGGCCGTTCCTACAATGAGCAGTTCTTC
>TRBJ2-7|TRBV27|TRBD1|-
CASSFGQGDSYEQYF
TGTGCCAGCAGTTTTGGGCAGGGGGACTCCTACGAGCAGTACTTC
>TRBJ2-1|TRBV28|-|-
CATTIEGRREQFF
TGTGCCACCACCATCGAGGGGAGGCGGGAGCAGTTCTTC
>TRBJ1-1|TRBV5-1|TRBD1|once
CASSPRQGAGNTEAFF
TGCGCCAGCAGCCCCAGACAGGGGGCTGGCAACACTGAAGCTTTCTTT
>TRBJ1-2|TRBV29-1|-|-
CSVDAMEGGYGYTF
TGCAGCGTTGACGCTATGGAGGGTGGCTATGGCTACACCTTC
>TRBJ1-1|TRBV5-6|-|-
CASSFGQNTEAFF
TGTGCCAGCAGCTTCGGACAGAACACTGAAGCTTTCTTT
>TRBJ1-5|TRBV29-1|TRBD1|-
CSVSPGQEHQPQHF
TGCAGCGTTTCCCCCGGACAGGAACATCAGCCCCAGCATTTT